Following are 30 T cell receptor beta chains from one sample sequenced in a study of blood T cell repertoires in COVID-19. Libraries were prepared by immunoSEQ multiplex PCR; TCRdb keeps only in-frame clonotypes and omits some of them. Of around 190,000 clones in the sample, about 80% are singletons; the top ten hold around 6.9%. Sequenced input: peripheral blood. The receptors stem from a man in his sixties with acute or convalescent COVID-19.

Comments on this clone: Other DNA sequences within the sample encode an identical CDR3. V and J are TRBV28 and TRBJ1-5; D is ambiguous. The CDR3 has 12 amino acids. In germline, CDR1 is MDHEN, CDR2 SYDVKM. Trimming removed 5 bases from V and 6 bases from J, with 8 bases in between. The CDR3 loop reads CASSLWAQPQHF. The CDR3 DNA reads TGTGCCAGCAGTCTGTGGGCTCAGCCCCAGCATTTT.

The rearrangement joins TRBV30 to TRBJ1-5; tentative D call: TRBD1 (6 bases). The V and J ends lost 2 bases and 3 bases respectively, with 8 bases between them. The CDR3 spans 13 residues. From germline, CDR1 is GTSNPN and CDR2 SVGIG (reference sequence). CDR3 sequence reads: CAWSTGNNQPQHF. CDR3 DNA sequence: TGTGCCTGGAGTACAGGGAACAATCAGCCCCAGCATTTT.

This sequence joins TRBV15 and TRBJ1-5, with D unresolved. The V end lost 4 bases, the J end lost 4 bases, and 8 bases lay between the germline ends. The CDR3 is 13 residues long. Germline V lookup: CDR1 LNHNV, CDR2 YYDKDF (reference sequence). The CDR3 nucleotides are TGTGCCACCAGCAAGTATCGGAATCAGCCCCAGCATTTT. Residues: CATSKYRNQPQHF.

The CDR3 spells CSVGTGDSNQPQHF. CDR3 in DNA: TGCAGCGTGGGGACAGGGGATAGCAATCAGCCCCAGCATTTT. The rearrangement joins TRBV29-1 to TRBJ1-5, with 10 positions matching TRBD1. The trim removed 6 bases at V and 0 bases at J, leaving 2 bases unmatched. The germline V gene encodes CDR1 SQVTM and CDR2 ANQGSEA. This CDR3 spans 14 amino acids.

The chain employs TRBV12-3 or TRBV12-4 and TRBJ2-1; perhaps TRBD2 as D (5 bases). The length of the CDR3 is 13 residues. V lost 1 base to trimming and J lost 7 bases, with 8 bases between them. Written as DNA, the CDR3 is TGTGCCAGCAGTTTAGGGTCGGGAAATGAGCAGTTCTTC. As protein: CASSLGSGNEQFF.

This chain connects TRBV13 to TRBJ1-1; 7 positions agree with TRBD1. This CDR3 contains 13 residues. CDR1 and CDR2 from the germline V gene are PRHDT and FYEKMQ (reference sequence). The V segment lost 4 bases and the J segment 6 bases; nucleotides outside the gene matches: 5. The DNA for the CDR3 is TGTGCCAGCAGCTACCGCGGACAGGCTGAAGCTTTCTTT. Protein product: CASSYRGQAEAFF.

This chain uses TRBV30 with TRBJ2-7; 7 bases are a match to TRBD1. Germline V gene data show CDR1 as GTSNPN and CDR2 as SVGIG (reference sequence). The trim removed 2 bases at V and 5 bases at J, leaving 3 bases unmatched. The CDR3 has 12 residues. The CDR3 loop reads CAWSRDSHEQYF. As DNA, the CDR3 is TGTGCCTGGAGTAGGGACAGCCACGAGCAGTACTTC.

The rearrangement links TRBV4-3 to TRBJ1-2; TRBD1 might be the D (6 bases). CDR3 length: 15 residues. Germline V gene lookup returns CDR1 LGHNA and CDR2 YSLEER. The V end lost 0 bases, the J end lost 4 bases, and 12 bases lay between the germline ends. The CDR3 loop is CASSQDSQGPYGYTF. DNA of the CDR3: TGCGCCAGCAGCCAAGATAGCCAGGGGCCCTATGGCTACACCTTC.

The chain carries TRBV6-5 and TRBJ1-2, with D possibly matching TRBD1 (5 bases). This CDR3 has 13 residues. Between the trimmed V and J ends, which lost 7 bases and 7 bases, there was a span of 16 bases. Germline loops: CDR1 MNHEY, CDR2 SVGAGI. CDR3 sequence reads: CASIIDSPSGYTF. The CDR3 bases are TGTGCCAGCATTATCGACAGTCCAAGTGGCTACACCTTC.

This clone was seen many times. The chain employs TRBV4-1 and TRBJ2-3, with 10 bases that match TRBD2. This CDR3 has 20 amino acids. V lost 3 bases to trimming and J lost 3 bases; unmatched junction nucleotides: 18. The germline V gene has CDR1 MGHRA and CDR2 YSYEKL. The CDR3 nucleotides read TGCGCCAGCAGCCATGCCTCCGGGACTAGCGCCCAGAGGAGGACAGATACGCAGTATTTT. Translating it yields CASSHASGTSAQRRTDTQYF.

The chain employs TRBV5-1 and TRBJ1-1; 8 bases match TRBD1. V trimming: 4 bases; J trimming: 3 bases; junction bases outside the gene matches: 8. Germline-derived CDR1 and CDR2 are SGHRS and YFSETQ. The CDR3 totals 15 residues. The CDR3 region is CASSRARGRDTEAFF. The CDR3 nucleotides are TGCGCCAGCAGCCGGGCCAGGGGGCGGGACACTGAAGCTTTCTTT.

This clone is a singleton in its sample. This rearrangement joins TRBV5-4 to TRBJ2-4; the D is unclear. Trimming left V 0 bases short and J 4 bases short, with 14 bases between. CDR1 SGHNT and CDR2 YYREEE come from the germline V gene (reference sequence). The CDR3 has 16 residues. The CDR3 here is CASSLATLEDKNIQYF. In DNA form, the CDR3 reads TGTGCCAGCAGCTTGGCGACTCTAGAGGATAAAAACATTCAGTACTTC.

This clone has more than one count but fewer than ten. The chain recombines TRBV10-2 with TRBJ2-3; TRBD2 aligns across 7 bases. CDR3 length equals 18 residues. The germline gives CDR1 WSHSY, CDR2 SAAADI. Germline trimming cut 0 bases from V and 0 bases from J; bases unmatched to any gene: 9. CDR3 sequence: CASSESQLGGWSTDTQYF. CDR3 nucleotides: TGCGCCAGCAGTGAGTCGCAGCTCGGGGGGTGGAGCACAGATACGCAGTATTTT.

The chain couples TRBV7-2 to TRBJ1-1, with 8 bases fitting TRBD1. Germline V gene lookup returns CDR1 SGHTA and CDR2 FQGNSA. V was pared by 6 bases and J by 4 bases, with 10 bases of the junction left unmatched. This CDR3 is 15 amino acids long. For the CDR3, the DNA is TGTGCCAGCAGTCGATGGCAGGGGGCCGGCACTGAAGCTTTCTTT. It translates to CASSRWQGAGTEAFF.

The rearrangement joins TRBV19 to TRBJ1-5; a weak D match, TRBD1 (5 bases). The V end was cut by 3 bases, the J end by 5 bases, with 11 bases between. The CDR3 is 14 residues long. Per the germline V gene, CDR1 is LNHDA and CDR2 is SQIVND (reference sequence). This chain's CDR3 is CASSMSRAHQPQHF. The CDR3 region has the DNA TGTGCCAGTAGTATGTCCAGGGCCCATCAGCCCCAGCATTTT.

V is TRBV11-2 and J is TRBJ1-1; D gene unclear. The CDR3 is made up of 14 amino acids. V shed 1 base and J shed 8 bases, with 14 bases lying between them. The germline CDR1 and CDR2 sequences are SGHAT and FQNNGV. The CDR3 sequence: CASSLASTGIEAFF. The DNA for the CDR3 is TGTGCCAGCAGCTTAGCTTCTACCGGGATAGAAGCTTTCTTT.

The chain has TRBV12-3 or TRBV12-4 and TRBJ1-5; D remains unclear. Trimming shortened V by 8 bases and J by 3 bases, and 11 bases separated the two germline ends. CDR3 size: 13 residues. The CDR3 reads CASVEQINQPQHF. Written as DNA, the CDR3 is TGTGCCAGCGTAGAACAGATCAATCAGCCCCAGCATTTT.

The rearrangement uses TRBV7-9 and TRBJ1-1; D is uncertain. The germline gives CDR1 SEHNR, CDR2 FQNEAQ (reference sequence). The CDR3 sequence is 12 residues long. V was cut by 1 base and J by 7 bases, with 7 bases left in between. The DNA of the CDR3 is TGTGCCAGCAGCTTAGTACAGCTTGAAGCTTTCTTT. Its translation is CASSLVQLEAFF.

In its sample, this clone was seen many times. Other DNA sequences in the same sample also yield this CDR3. This chain connects TRBV4-2 to TRBJ1-1; 8 nucleotides align to TRBD1. With 4 bases clipped from V and 0 bases from J, the junction kept 4 bases outside the gene matches. This CDR3 has 15 amino acids. CDR1 is LGHNA and CDR2 is YNFKEQ in the germline V gene. The CDR3 DNA sequence: TGTGCCAGCAGCCCAGGGGGACAGGTGAACACTGAAGCTTTCTTT. It translates to CASSPGGQVNTEAFF.

The rearrangement uses TRBV5-1 and TRBJ1-5; TRBD1 matches 7 bases. Trimming took 5 bases from V and 5 from J; bases not matched to a gene: 7. Germline values: CDR1 SGHRS, CDR2 YFSETQ. The CDR3 length is 14 residues. DNA for the CDR3: TGCGCCAGCAGTTCCGACAGGGTACATCAGCCCCAGCATTTT. Amino acids: CASSSDRVHQPQHF. The whole variable domain, filled in from reference TRBV5-1 and TRBJ1-5, reads KAGVTQTPRYLIKTRGQQVTLSCSPISGHRSVSWYQQTPGQGLQFLFEYFSETQRNKGNFPGRFSGRQFSNSRSEMNVSTLELGDSALYLCASSSDRVHQPQHFGDGTRLSIL.

About this clone itself: This sample includes further DNA sequences coding for the same CDR3. The genes are TRBV7-2 and TRBJ2-3; D is unclear. The CDR3 sequence is 13 residues long. Trimming cost V 2 bases and J 1 base, with 4 bases left between them. CDR1 SGHTA and CDR2 FQGNSA come from the germline V gene. The CDR3 DNA reads TGTGCCAGCAGCTTATCTGGCACAGATACGCAGTATTTT. It yields the protein CASSLSGTDTQYF.

The chain carries TRBV9 and TRBJ1-1; TRBD1 aligns across 10 bases. Germline CDR1 and CDR2: SGDLS and YYNGEE. Trimming at V came to 4 bases and at J to 10 bases, leaving 10 bases not matched to a gene. There are 14 residues in the CDR3. The CDR3 nucleotides are TGTGCCAGCAGCACTCTTATGGGGGACAGGGGAGCTTTCTTT. Translation: CASSTLMGDRGAFF.

In this sample, this clone turned up once. The chain couples TRBV7-9 to TRBJ1-6; a weak D match, TRBD1 (5 bases). The CDR3 runs 18 residues. CDR1 and CDR2 from the germline V gene are SEHNR and FQNEAQ (reference sequence). V lost 5 bases, J lost 7 bases, and 24 bases lay in between. CDR3 residues: CASSQKQPGTFSNSPLHF. The CDR3, as DNA: TGTGCCAGCAGCCAAAAACAACCCGGGACTTTCTCAAATTCACCCCTCCACTTT.

This clone was counted a single time. The genes are TRBV2 and TRBJ1-6; 7 nucleotides agree with TRBD1. Germline V gene sequence: CDR1 SNHLY, CDR2 FYNNEI. The CDR3 has 16 residues. Trimming cost V 5 bases and J 3 bases; bases outside gene matches: 7. CDR3 in DNA: TGTGCCAGCAGTTGGCGGGACAGTAACTATAATTCACCCCTCCACTTT. Its translation: CASSWRDSNYNSPLHF. Supplemented by reference TRBV2 and TRBJ1-6, the full variable domain reads EPEVTQTPSHQVTQMGQEVILRCVPISNHLYFYWYRQILGQKVEFLVSFYNNEISEKSEIFDDQFSVERPDGSNFTLKIRSTKLEDSAMYFCASSWRDSNYNSPLHFGNGTRLTVT.

The rearrangement links TRBV20-1 to TRBJ2-1; 8 bases fit TRBD1. Germline-derived CDR1 and CDR2 are DFQATT and SNEGSKA (reference sequence). This CDR3 comprises 14 residues. The ends lost 3 bases at V and 7 bases at J; junction bases unmatched: 8. CDR3 residues: CSASEQGARNEQFF. The CDR3, as DNA: TGCAGTGCTAGTGAGCAGGGGGCGCGGAATGAGCAGTTCTTC.

The V call is TRBV19, the J call TRBJ1-2, with D perhaps TRBD1 (5 bases). The CDR3 has 14 residues. Trimming removed 3 bases from V and 4 bases from J, with 12 bases in between. Germline V lookup: CDR1 LNHDA, CDR2 SQIVND (reference sequence). Here the CDR3 DNA reads TGTGCCAGTAGTATGCGGGGACGGACCTATGGCTACACCTTC. Translated, it gives CASSMRGRTYGYTF. The full variable domain, with the rest looked up from reference TRBV19 and TRBJ1-2, is DGGITQSPKYLFRKEGQNVTLSCEQNLNHDAMYWYRQDPGQGLRLIYYSQIVNDFQKGDIAEGYSVSREKKESFPLTVTSAQKNPTAFYLCASSMRGRTYGYTFGSGTRLTVV.

The CDR3 is CASRPTLYQETQYF. In DNA form, the CDR3 reads TGTGCCAGCAGGCCGACTTTGTACCAAGAGACCCAGTACTTC. The chain is built from TRBV7-8 and TRBJ2-5; no clear D. CDR3 length: 14 residues. Trimming stripped 6 bases from V and 0 bases from J, with 11 bases between. Germline lookup yields CDR1 SGHVS and CDR2 FQNEAQ.

The chain is built from TRBV29-1 and TRBJ2-7; a possible D gene is TRBD1 (6 bases). Germline-derived CDR1 and CDR2 are SQVTM and ANQGSEA. V was trimmed by 2 bases and J by 1 base, leaving 6 bases between them. The CDR3 is 12 residues long. CDR3 sequence reads: CSVETGSYEQYF. CDR3 DNA: TGCAGCGTTGAAACAGGGTCCTACGAGCAGTACTTC.

This chain links TRBV6-2 or TRBV6-3 with TRBJ2-1; no clear D gene. Trimming removed 6 bases from V and 15 bases from J, with 18 bases in between. CDR3 length equals 12 residues. Germline V gives CDR1 MNHEY, CDR2 SVGEGT. CDR3 DNA sequence: TGTGCCAGCAGCCCTACCCCCCTACCGCGGTTCTTC. Protein sequence: CASSPTPLPRFF.

V usage is TRBV11-1 and J usage is TRBJ2-7, with D possibly TRBD2 on 5 matching bases. Per germline, CDR1 SGHAT and CDR2 FQDESV (reference sequence). The V gene lost 6 bases and the J gene lost 2 bases, with 17 bases spanning the gap. This CDR3 contains 15 residues. CDR3 sequence reads: CASSLGLGSPYEQYF. In DNA, the CDR3 is TGTGCCAGCAGTCTCGGACTGGGAAGTCCCTACGAGCAGTACTTC.